The 26 T cell receptor beta chains below come from one sample, sequenced in a study of blood T cells in healthy people across ages. A J-beta primer mix and a sample-barcoded 5' primer were used in a second PCR of roughly 6 to 11 cycles. TCRdb passed the 5' RACE reads through MiXCR, listing each CDR3 protein once. The sample lists around 1,800,000 distinct CDR3 sequences, 35% to 50% occurring once. Sequencing was carried out using blood. The source of these receptors is a human donor in good health.

The V call is TRBV13, the J call TRBJ2-5; no firm D call. The CDR3 contains 13 residues. The germline gives CDR1 PRHDT, CDR2 FYEKMQ (reference sequence). The V end was cut by 6 bases, the J end by 1 base, with 9 bases between. The CDR3 region has the DNA TGTGCCAGCAGGGGAAGCCCCCAAGAGACCCAGTACTTC. Its protein product is CASRGSPQETQYF. The full variable domain, rest sourced from reference TRBV13 and TRBJ2-5, is AAGVIQSPRHLIKEKRETATLKCYPIPRHDTVYWYQQGPGQDPQFLISFYEKMQSDKGSIPDRFSAQQFSDYHSELNMSSLELGDSALYFCASRGSPQETQYFGPGTRLLVL.

This clonotype was seen a handful of times. V is TRBV6-6 and J is TRBJ2-7; either TRBD1 or TRBD2 may fit D (5 bases each). V lost 8 bases and J lost 5, with 13 bases in between. In germline, CDR1 is MNHNY, CDR2 SVGAGI (reference sequence). CDR3 length: 12 amino acids. The CDR3 coding sequence is TGTGCCAGCCAGGCAGGGACCAACGAGCAGTACTTC. Translated, it gives CASQAGTNEQYF.

The chain joins TRBV7-2 to TRBJ2-1; maybe TRBD1 (6 bases). The CDR3 runs to 16 residues. Trimming cost V 1 base and J 0 bases, with 10 bases left between them. Per the germline V gene, CDR1 is SGHTA and CDR2 is FQGNSA. CDR3 sequence: CASSLEGVLSYNEQFF. The DNA of the CDR3 is TGTGCCAGCAGCTTAGAGGGGGTCCTCTCCTACAATGAGCAGTTCTTC.

V usage is TRBV28 and J usage is TRBJ2-5; tentatively, D is TRBD1 (5 bases). Per germline, CDR1 MDHEN and CDR2 SYDVKM. The CDR3 length is 16 residues. Trimming removed 3 bases from V and 1 base from J, with 15 bases in between. The CDR3 sequence is CASSFRGRRAQETQYF. The CDR3 DNA follows: TGTGCCAGCAGTTTTAGGGGCAGGCGTGCCCAAGAGACCCAGTACTTC. The variable domain in full, completed from reference TRBV28 and TRBJ2-5, reads DVKVTQSSRYLVKRTGEKVFLECVQDMDHENMFWYRQDPGLGLRLIYFSYDVKMKEKGDIPEGYSVSREKKERFSLILESASTNQTSMYLCASSFRGRRAQETQYFGPGTRLLVL.

This clonotype has only a few counts. This chain joins TRBV7-3 and TRBJ1-1; no reliable D call. Germline-derived CDR1 and CDR2 are SGHTA and FQGTGA. The V end lost 6 bases, the J end lost 0 bases, and 8 bases lay between the germline ends. This CDR3 has 13 amino acids. The CDR3 loop reads CASRSQMNTEAFF. The DNA for the CDR3 is TGTGCCAGCAGATCTCAGATGAACACTGAAGCTTTCTTT.

The chain has TRBV5-1 and TRBJ2-1, with 12 nucleotides matching TRBD1. The junction had 11 bases not matched to a gene; V was cut back by 4 bases and J by 12 bases. Germline V CDR1 and CDR2: SGHRS, YFSETQ. The CDR3 sequence is 15 residues long. CDR3 sequence: CASSTQPGDRGRQFF. The CDR3 nucleotides are TGCGCCAGCAGCACGCAACCTGGGGACAGGGGGCGGCAGTTCTTC.

This clonotype was found a few times. The rearrangement uses TRBV4-1 and TRBJ1-5; 8 nucleotides line up with TRBD1. Germline loops: CDR1 MGHRA, CDR2 YSYEKL. The CDR3 has 15 amino acids. Trimming at V came to 3 bases and at J to 6 bases, leaving 7 bases not matched to a gene. CDR3 region: CASSHGQGFGQPQHF. As DNA, the CDR3 is TGCGCCAGCAGCCATGGACAGGGTTTCGGTCAGCCCCAGCATTTT.

As regards this clonotype: Its ends do not fully match the called genes, so a read error is possible. The chain employs TRBV7-8 and TRBJ2-3; a weak D match, TRBD2 (5 bases). The CDR3 extends over 17 amino acids. Germline V gene sequence: CDR1 SGHVS, CDR2 FQNEAQ. The DNA of the CDR3 is TGTGCCGGCAGCTTAGCGTTATTGAGGAGGCGGACAGATACGCAGTATTTT. It codes for CAGSLALLRRRTDTQYF.

This clonotype came up a few times. V gene TRBV7-3 combines with J gene TRBJ2-1; D is undetermined. The CDR3 extends over 15 amino acids. Germline CDR1 and CDR2: SGHTA and FQGTGA. V lost 6 bases and J 10 bases, leaving 22 bases between the germline ends. DNA of the CDR3: TGTGCCAGCAGTTTACGCGCAGGATCGCTTCGAGAGCAGTTCTTC. Its translation is CASSLRAGSLREQFF.

The chain carries TRBV18 and TRBJ1-2; 7 positions match TRBD1. The CDR3 length is 15 residues. In germline, CDR1 is KGHSH, CDR2 LQKENI. After removal of 2 bases from V and 4 bases from J, the junction contained 7 bases not matched to a gene. The CDR3 here is CASSPGDSDFYGYTF. The CDR3 nucleotides read TGTGCCAGCTCACCAGGGGACAGTGACTTCTATGGCTACACCTTC. Using reference TRBV18 and TRBJ1-2 for the parts outside the CDR3, the full variable domain is NAGVMQNPRHLVRRRGQEARLRCSPMKGHSHVYWYRQLPEEGLKFMVYLQKENIIDESGMPKERFSAEFPKEGPSILRIQQVVRGDSAAYFCASSPGDSDFYGYTFGSGTRLTVV.

Only a few counts were recorded for this clonotype. V is TRBV4-2 and J is TRBJ2-7; D remains ambiguous. CDR1 LGHNA and CDR2 YNFKEQ come from the germline V gene. The CDR3 spans 16 residues. V gave up 1 base and J gave up 1 base, with 14 bases separating them. The CDR3: CASSQVLDPLSYEQYF. The CDR3 DNA is TGTGCCAGCAGCCAAGTACTGGACCCACTATCCTACGAGCAGTACTTC.

This chain uses TRBV20-1 with TRBJ2-1; D is uncertain. This CDR3 is built from 11 residues. CDR1 and CDR2 (germline): DFQATT, SNEGSKA (reference sequence). The V gene lost 5 bases and the J gene lost 6 bases, with 8 bases spanning the gap. The CDR3 protein is CSAPLSNEQFF. CDR3 nucleotides: TGCAGTGCTCCCTTAAGCAATGAGCAGTTCTTC.

This clonotype occurred a few times. The gene calls are TRBV12-3 or TRBV12-4 and TRBJ1-5; 9 bases align to TRBD1. V lost 3 bases to trimming and J lost 0 bases; unmatched junction nucleotides: 9. CDR3 length equals 18 residues. CDR3 region: CASSFWTGASSSNQPQHF. The DNA of the CDR3 is TGTGCCAGCAGTTTTTGGACAGGGGCGAGTAGTAGCAATCAGCCCCAGCATTTT.

The V and J genes are TRBV4-1 and TRBJ1-2; TRBD1 agrees at 8 bases. CDR3 size: 15 residues. From germline, CDR1 is MGHRA and CDR2 YSYEKL. Trimming cost V 4 bases and J 2 bases; bases outside gene matches: 6. CDR3 protein: CASSRTDRGNYGYTF. The CDR3, as DNA: TGCGCCAGCAGCCGGACCGACAGGGGAAACTATGGCTACACCTTC.

For this clonotype: An end of the junction differs from the germline gene, which may be a read error. The chain is built from TRBV6-2 or TRBV6-3 and TRBJ2-3; no clear D gene. CDR1 is MNHEY and CDR2 is SVGEGT in the germline V gene. This CDR3 is 17 amino acids long. The CDR3 spells CACSYSIPLTLTDTQYF. The CDR3 nucleotides read TGTGCCTGCAGTTACTCGATACCCTTAACACTCACAGATACGCAGTATTTT.

This clonotype was counted a few times. The rearrangement links TRBV6-5 to TRBJ1-2; TRBD1 is a possible D gene (5 bases). Trimming left V 2 bases short and J 2 bases short, with 15 bases between. Germline CDR1 and CDR2: MNHEY and SVGAGI. CDR3 length: 16 residues. CDR3 sequence reads: CASSYGGLEGNYGYTF. The CDR3 DNA is TGTGCCAGCAGTTACGGGGGACTTGAAGGCAACTATGGCTACACCTTC.

This chain uses TRBV4-1 with TRBJ1-2; the D gene is possibly TRBD1 (5 bases). The CDR3 sequence is 16 residues long. CDR1 and CDR2 from the germline V gene are MGHRA and YSYEKL. The V end lost 8 bases, the J end lost 2 bases, and 21 bases lay between the germline ends. This CDR3 is CASREEHSRENYGYTF. Written as DNA, the CDR3 is TGCGCCAGCCGCGAAGAACACAGCAGGGAAAACTATGGCTACACCTTC.

In its sample, this clonotype was seen a few times. The J gene is TRBJ1-2, the V gene TRBV20-1; TRBD1 matches 7 bases. V lost 5 bases, J lost 5 bases, and 8 bases stayed unmatched. The CDR3 spans 13 residues. Per the germline V gene, CDR1 is DFQATT and CDR2 is SNEGSKA (reference sequence). The CDR3: CSAHSGTVYGYTF. As DNA, the CDR3 is TGCAGTGCTCATTCCGGGACAGTATATGGCTACACCTTC.

This clonotype showed up just a few times. J is TRBJ2-4 and V is TRBV7-2; a weak D match, TRBD1 (5 bases). V shed 5 bases and J shed 0 bases, with 14 bases lying between them. Per the germline V gene, CDR1 is SGHTA and CDR2 is FQGNSA. There are 16 residues in the CDR3. DNA for the CDR3: TGTGCCAGCAGCCCATGGGGCCGACAAGCCAAAAACATTCAGTACTTC. Encoded protein: CASSPWGRQAKNIQYF.

This clonotype appeared a few times. The rearrangement uses TRBV4-3 and TRBJ2-1, with D tentatively TRBD1 or TRBD2 (5 bases each). V dropped 0 bases and J dropped 5 bases, with 20 bases sitting between them. This CDR3 spans 18 amino acids. Germline loops: CDR1 LGHNA, CDR2 YSLEER. CDR3 bases: TGCGCCAGCAGCCAAGAGGGGCCGGGACCCCGAGGGCACAATGAGCAGTTCTTC. Translated: CASSQEGPGPRGHNEQFF.

The chain uses TRBV28 and TRBJ2-4, with 11 bases fitting TRBD1. The assigned J gene may be wrong: the sequence end matches TRBJ2-7 better. The CDR3 loop spans 16 amino acids. Germline CDR1 and CDR2: MDHEN and SYDVKM. This chain's CDR3 is CASSSTGQGAAYEQYF. The DNA for the CDR3 is TGTGCCAGCAGTTCGACCGGACAGGGGGCTGCGTACGAGCAGTACTTC.

V gene TRBV6-1 combines with J gene TRBJ2-5; TRBD2 matches at 8 bases. Germline values: CDR1 MNHNS, CDR2 SASEGT. The CDR3 sequence is 14 residues long. V gave up 2 bases and J gave up 7 bases; unmatched junction bases: 6. The CDR3 DNA sequence: TGTGCCAGCAGTGAAAATACGGGAGGGGGGACCCAGTACTTC. Translated, it gives CASSENTGGGTQYF.

This clonotype appeared once. The chain is built from TRBV29-1 and TRBJ2-7; D may be TRBD2 (5 bases). Trimming removed 8 bases from V and 0 bases from J, with 11 bases in between. Per the germline V gene, CDR1 is SQVTM and CDR2 is ANQGSEA. The length of the CDR3 is 12 residues. The CDR3 coding sequence is TGCAGCTACGGGGATGGCTCCTACGAGCAGTACTTC. Translation: CSYGDGSYEQYF.

This rearrangement joins TRBV13 to TRBJ2-7; D is unresolved. The CDR3 consists of 13 residues. With 3 bases removed from V and 3 bases from J, the gap between germline ends came to 9 bases. Germline V CDR1 and CDR2: PRHDT, FYEKMQ (reference sequence). DNA for the CDR3: TGTGCCAGCAGCTTGATGGTCGGCTACGAGCAGTACTTC. Its protein is CASSLMVGYEQYF. The complete variable domain, with remaining parts taken from reference TRBV13 and TRBJ2-7, reads AAGVIQSPRHLIKEKRETATLKCYPIPRHDTVYWYQQGPGQDPQFLISFYEKMQSDKGSIPDRFSAQQFSDYHSELNMSSLELGDSALYFCASSLMVGYEQYFGPGTRLTVT.

The chain uses TRBV2 and TRBJ2-1; TRBD1 might be the D (6 bases). This CDR3 spans 15 amino acids. CDR1 SNHLY and CDR2 FYNNEI come from the germline V gene. V lost 6 bases, J lost 4 bases, and 16 bases lay in between. The DNA of the CDR3 is TGTGCCAGCAGAGGGGGTCAGGGGCCGTACAATGAGCAGTTCTTC. Its protein is CASRGGQGPYNEQFF.

This clonotype has a handful of counts. The chain has TRBV7-2 and TRBJ1-2; 7 nucleotides align to TRBD1. J gave up 3 bases and V 2 bases, and 3 bases lay outside the gene matches. Germline V gene sequence: CDR1 SGHTA, CDR2 FQGNSA. The length of the CDR3 is 14 residues. The DNA for the CDR3 is TGTGCCAGCAGCTTATCAGGGGGGCACTATGGCTACACCTTC. Its translation is CASSLSGGHYGYTF.